This T cell receptor (beta chain) was sequenced in a study of T cell repertoires in cytomegalovirus infection. Whole-study context: A matching HLA type, together with CMV infection, was signaled by public TCR beta signatures. Findings and caveats of the study: CMV carriers having the relevant HLA were flagged by cumulative public TCR beta family frequency.

This CDR3 has 14 residues. CDR1 is SGHTA, CDR2 FQGTGA, per germline. The ends were cut back, 5 bases at V and 5 bases at J, with 15 bases in the middle. The table lists this clonotype with many counts. Its specificity is unknown. TCRdb independently ran MiXCR on the reads; one entry per CDR3 protein. There are about 83,000 distinct CDR3 sequences in the sample; 20% to 30% occur only once, and roughly 50% lies in the top ten. The material sequenced was CD8+ T cells from cultured PBMCs, taken from culture after CMV antigen stimulation. The chain joins TRBV7-3 to TRBJ1-1; possibly TRBD1 for D (6 bases). This TCR was sampled from a human donor in good health (CMV status not recorded). Some clones in this sample may be carry-over from other donors' samples. CDR3 region: CASSATGMGTEAFF. The CDR3 nucleotides read TGTGCCAGCAGCGCCACAGGGATGGGAACTGAAGCTTTCTTT. The variable domain in full, completed from reference TRBV7-3 and TRBJ1-1, reads GAGVSQTPSNKVTEKGKYVELRCDPISGHTALYWYRQSLGQGPEFLIYFQGTGAADDSGLPNDRFFAVRPEGSVSTLKIQRTERGDSAVYLCASSATGMGTEAFFGQGTRLTVV.